These 24 T cell receptor beta chains came from one sample sequenced in a study of T cells in localized non-small cell lung cancer (dated by TCRdb to 2020 to 2022). Library preparation used the immunoSEQ multiplex PCR assay. What TCRdb holds here is the immuneACCESS table cut down to in-frame rearrangements. Part of the clones is not present; checked against another copy, under half of the missing clones reflect an unresolved V gene, and the others are unexplained. The sample table holds some 50,000 clones, of which 85% to 90% were seen once. The biggest ten clones account for approximately 16% of the sample. Sequenced here: PBMCs, sampled before any cancer treatment. The receptors derive from a female donor with stage II lung adenocarcinoma.

The chain employs TRBV19 and TRBJ2-7; D gene uncertain. Trimming removed 5 bases at V and 3 bases at J, with 17 bases between. CDR3 length equals 15 residues. Germline V CDR1 and CDR2: LNHDA, SQIVND (reference sequence). The CDR3 protein is CASSRYYASSYEQYF. CDR3 DNA sequence: TGTGCCAGTAGTCGATACTATGCCTCTAGCTACGAGCAGTACTTC.

The chain couples TRBV5-4 to TRBJ2-6; 8 nucleotides align to TRBD2. With 1 base clipped from V and 4 bases from J, the junction kept 10 bases outside the gene matches. Germline V gene lookup returns CDR1 SGHNT and CDR2 YYREEE (reference sequence). This CDR3 has 18 amino acids. CDR3 loop: CASSLLGGGPIGANVLTF. DNA of the CDR3: TGTGCCAGCAGCTTGCTCGGGGGGGGGCCCATAGGGGCCAACGTCCTGACTTTC.

The V call is TRBV7-2, the J call TRBJ2-7; 7 positions agree with TRBD2. This CDR3 has 14 residues. With V trimmed by 5 bases and J by 2 bases, 6 bases remained unmatched. Germline loops: CDR1 SGHTA, CDR2 FQGNSA. The CDR3 DNA is TGTGCCAGCAGCCGCAGCGGGGTGGCCTACGAGCAGTACTTC. Protein sequence: CASSRSGVAYEQYF. The whole variable domain, remainder taken from reference TRBV7-2 and TRBJ2-7, is GAGVSQSPSNKVTEKGKDVELRCDPISGHTALYWYRQSLGQGLEFLIYFQGNSAPDKSGLPSDRFSAERTGGSVSTLTIQRTQQEDSAVYLCASSRSGVAYEQYFGPGTRLTVT.

The chain carries TRBV5-6 and TRBJ2-2; 9 bases line up with TRBD2. The trim removed 3 bases at V and 4 bases at J, leaving 7 bases unmatched. CDR3 size: 16 residues. Germline V gene data show CDR1 as SGHDT and CDR2 as YYEEEE. The CDR3 region has the DNA TGTGCCAGCAGCTCGGTTGGGACTAGCCTCACCGGGGAGCTGTTTTTT. Its protein is CASSSVGTSLTGELFF.

The chain combines TRBV4-1 with TRBJ2-1; 10 nucleotides agree with TRBD2. Trimming took 5 bases from V and 9 from J; bases not matched to a gene: 7. CDR3 length equals 14 residues. CDR1 is MGHRA, CDR2 YSYEKL, per germline. The CDR3 loop is CASSSSGGAREQFF. Here the CDR3 DNA reads TGCGCCAGCAGCTCAAGCGGGGGGGCTCGTGAGCAGTTCTTC.

This clone was seen only once. The rearrangement joins TRBV7-3 to TRBJ1-1; D is undetermined. This CDR3 contains 13 residues. Germline assignment: CDR1 SGHTA and CDR2 FQGTGA. V lost 2 bases and J 5 bases, leaving 9 bases between the germline ends. The CDR3 sequence: CASSLERGTEAFF. Written as DNA, the CDR3 is TGTGCCAGCAGCTTAGAACGAGGGACTGAAGCTTTCTTT.

The gene calls are TRBV5-1 and TRBJ1-1; a possible D gene is TRBD1 (5 bases). The V and J ends lost 4 bases and 2 bases respectively, with 21 bases between them. Germline V CDR1 and CDR2: SGHRS, YFSETQ. The CDR3 runs to 17 residues. The CDR3 DNA reads as TGCGCCAGCAGCCCGGGGGGTGGATTCAGGAGAAACACTGAAGCTTTCTTT. It specifies CASSPGGGFRRNTEAFF.

CDR3 sequence reads: CASSLPKQGSNEQFF. Here the CDR3 DNA reads TGTGCCAGCAGCTTGCCTAAACAGGGATCAAATGAGCAGTTCTTC. The chain links TRBV5-4 to TRBJ2-1; perhaps TRBD1 as D (6 bases). The CDR3 spans 15 residues. With 1 base removed from V and 7 bases from J, the gap between germline ends came to 15 bases. The V gene's germline CDR1 is SGHNT and CDR2 YYREEE (reference sequence).

On this clone: At one boundary the junction diverges from the germline segment, which might be a read error. This CDR3 reads CASSPEVLYANTEELFF. Here the CDR3 DNA reads TGTGCCAGCAGCCCCGAAGTCCTATACGCGAACACCGAGGAGCTGTTTTTT. V is TRBV5-4 and J is TRBJ2-2; D call uncertain. The CDR3 extends over 17 amino acids. Looked up from germline, CDR1 is SGHNT and CDR2 is YYREEE (reference sequence).

The sample holds one count of this clone. The chain uses TRBV5-1 and TRBJ1-1, with TRBD1 identical over 7 bases. CDR3 length: 13 amino acids. The trim removed 0 bases at V and 10 bases at J, leaving 6 bases unmatched. CDR1 and CDR2 from the germline V gene are SGHRS and YFSETQ. In DNA, the CDR3 is TGCGCCAGCAGCTTGGGGCAGGGGGAGGGAGCTTTCTTT. This codes for CASSLGQGEGAFF.

The chain is built from TRBV2 and TRBJ1-2, with D tentatively TRBD1 (6 bases). CDR3 size: 14 residues. Germline V lookup: CDR1 SNHLY, CDR2 FYNNEI. Trimming removed 4 bases at V and 0 bases at J, with 9 bases between. The CDR3: CASSVTGPNYGYTF. The CDR3 DNA follows: TGTGCCAGCAGTGTCACAGGGCCTAACTATGGCTACACCTTC.

The rearrangement links TRBV5-4 to TRBJ2-2; D call uncertain. CDR1 is SGHNT, CDR2 YYREEE, per germline (reference sequence). This CDR3 spans 13 amino acids. V gave up 0 bases and J gave up 11 bases, with 11 bases separating them. The CDR3 protein is CASSLDLYGELFF. CDR3 DNA sequence: TGTGCCAGCAGCTTGGACCTCTACGGAGAGCTGTTTTTT.

This chain uses TRBV11-2 with TRBJ2-3; 10 bases map to TRBD2. After removal of 1 base from V and 1 base from J, the junction contained 5 bases not matched to a gene. The CDR3 runs 17 residues. Germline V gene lookup returns CDR1 SGHAT and CDR2 FQNNGV. The CDR3 nucleotides are TGTGCCAGCAGCTTAGGGTTCCTAGCGGGGGGCACAGATACGCAGTATTTT. It codes for CASSLGFLAGGTDTQYF.

The V call is TRBV27, the J call TRBJ2-1; D is undetermined. In germline, CDR1 is MNHEY, CDR2 SMNVEV (reference sequence). The CDR3 has 17 amino acids. Trimming removed 2 bases from V and 5 bases from J, with 19 bases in between. As DNA, the CDR3 is TGTGCCAGCAGTTTACCCCCCATGTGGGGAATCGACAATGAGCAGTTCTTC. Residues: CASSLPPMWGIDNEQFF.

The chain links TRBV5-6 to TRBJ2-2, with TRBD2 matching over 10 bases. The V gene end was trimmed by 1 base and the J gene end by 3 bases; junction bases not matched to a gene: 0. This CDR3 region has 15 residues. Germline CDR1 and CDR2: SGHDT and YYEEEE. As DNA, the CDR3 is TGTGCCAGCAGCTTGACTAGCGGGGACACCGGGGAGCTGTTTTTT. Translated: CASSLTSGDTGELFF.

This chain links TRBV5-8 with TRBJ2-2; TRBD2 is a possible D gene (6 bases). Germline CDR1 reads SGHTS; CDR2 reads YDEGEE. CDR3 size: 15 residues. V shed 1 base and J shed 6 bases, with 13 bases lying between them. CDR3 bases: TGTGCCAGCAGCTTGTGGAGGGGTGGCGCCGGGGAGCTGTTTTTT. Protein: CASSLWRGGAGELFF.

This chain connects TRBV6-6 to TRBJ1-5; 8 bases are a match to TRBD1. Germline CDR1 is MNHNY and CDR2 is SVGAGI (reference sequence). The CDR3 loop spans 15 amino acids. Trimming cost V 6 bases and J 5 bases; bases outside gene matches: 9. Here the CDR3 DNA reads TGTGCCAGCAGCCCGAAAGACAGGGGCGATCAGCCCCAGCATTTT. This codes for CASSPKDRGDQPQHF.

The chain recombines TRBV6-1 with TRBJ2-7; 9 bases match TRBD1. CDR1 and CDR2 (germline): MNHNS, SASEGT. Trimming cost V 6 bases and J 0 bases; bases outside gene matches: 3. The CDR3 length is 14 residues. CDR3 sequence: CASRDRGSSYEQYF. CDR3 DNA: TGTGCCAGCAGGGACAGGGGAAGCTCCTACGAGCAGTACTTC.

V is TRBV9 and J is TRBJ1-4; no firm D call. The germline gives CDR1 SGDLS, CDR2 YYNGEE. The CDR3 totals 17 residues. V gave up 0 bases and J gave up 0 bases, with 12 bases separating them. CDR3 DNA: TGTGCCAGCAGCGTAGGGAGGTCGGGGACAACTAATGAAAAACTGTTTTTT. Translating gives CASSVGRSGTTNEKLFF.

The CDR3 DNA reads as TGTGCCACCGACGCCGGGACAGGGGCCGAAAAACTGTTTTTT. Its protein product is CATDAGTGAEKLFF. V usage is TRBV7-9 and J usage is TRBJ1-4; 10 nucleotides line up with TRBD1. Per the germline V gene, CDR1 is SEHNR and CDR2 is FQNEAQ (reference sequence). This CDR3 region has 14 residues. Losses at the gene ends were 10 bases for V and 8 bases for J; bases not matched to a gene: 10.

J is TRBJ1-2 and V is TRBV6-5; D remains ambiguous. The CDR3 length is 14 residues. In germline, CDR1 is MNHEY, CDR2 SVGAGI. The V and J ends lost 8 bases and 6 bases respectively, with 19 bases between them. The CDR3 coding sequence is TGTGCCAGCCAACCTAACGACCGAAAGGATGGCTACACCTTC. It translates to CASQPNDRKDGYTF.

This clone was detected once. V and J are TRBV2 and TRBJ2-4; no reliable D call. CDR3 length: 16 residues. V was cut by 6 bases and J by 0 bases, with 15 bases left in between. Germline V gene sequence: CDR1 SNHLY, CDR2 FYNNEI. The CDR3 here is CASRETLNLAKNIQYF. The CDR3 DNA is TGTGCCAGCAGGGAAACTTTAAATCTAGCCAAAAACATTCAGTACTTC.

This clone was found once. The chain uses TRBV11-2 and TRBJ1-2; D is perhaps TRBD1 (5 bases). V was shortened by 5 bases and J by 3 bases, with 19 bases between the two germline ends. Germline V gives CDR1 SGHAT, CDR2 FQNNGV. This CDR3 is built from 16 residues. In DNA, the CDR3 is TGTGCCAGCAGCCCGCTGAAGAGGGGACCTTACTATGGCTACACCTTC. It translates to CASSPLKRGPYYGYTF.

The chain is built from TRBV6-1 and TRBJ1-5; the D is unclear. CDR3 length: 15 amino acids. Trimming removed 2 bases at V and 3 bases at J, with 11 bases between. Germline values: CDR1 MNHNS, CDR2 SASEGT. The CDR3 nucleotides are TGTGCCAGCAGTGAACTAGCGGGATACAATCAGCCCCAGCATTTT. Translated: CASSELAGYNQPQHF.